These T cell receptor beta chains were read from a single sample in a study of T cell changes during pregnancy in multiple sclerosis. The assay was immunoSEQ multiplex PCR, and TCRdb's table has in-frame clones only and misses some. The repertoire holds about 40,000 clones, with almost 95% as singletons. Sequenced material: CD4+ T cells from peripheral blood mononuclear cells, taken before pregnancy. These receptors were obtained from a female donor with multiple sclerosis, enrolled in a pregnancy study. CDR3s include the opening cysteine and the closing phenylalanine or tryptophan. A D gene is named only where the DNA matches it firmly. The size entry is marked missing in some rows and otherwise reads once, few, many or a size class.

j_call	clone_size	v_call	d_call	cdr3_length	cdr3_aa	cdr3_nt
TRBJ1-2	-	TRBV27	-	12	CASKGGQYGYTF	TGTGCCAGCAAAGGGGGACAATATGGCTACACCTTC
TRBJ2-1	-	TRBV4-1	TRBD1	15	CASSQSGTGVDEQFF	TGCGCCAGCAGTCAATCCGGGACAGGGGTGGATGAGCAGTTCTTC
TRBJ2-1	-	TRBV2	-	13	CASSEAVSGRQFF	TGTGCCAGCAGTGAAGCTGTATCGGGAAGGCAGTTCTTC
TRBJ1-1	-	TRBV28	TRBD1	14	CASTQTGVVTEAFF	TGTGCCAGCACCCAAACAGGGGTAGTCACTGAAGCTTTCTTT
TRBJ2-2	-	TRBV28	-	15	CASSLDRSDTGELFF	TGTGCCAGCAGTTTAGACAGGTCCGACACCGGGGAGCTGTTTTTT
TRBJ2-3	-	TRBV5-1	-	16	CASSPLRSAITDTQYF	TGCGCCAGCAGCCCGCTCCGGAGCGCTATCACAGATACGCAGTATTTT
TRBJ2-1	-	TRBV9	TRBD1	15	CASSVLDRVYNEQFF	TGTGCCAGCAGCGTTTTGGACAGGGTATACAATGAGCAGTTCTTC
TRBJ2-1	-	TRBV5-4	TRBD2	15	CASSSRLAGGNEQFF	TGTGCCAGCAGCTCCAGACTAGCGGGAGGAAATGAGCAGTTCTTC
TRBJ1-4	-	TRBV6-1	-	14	CASSVPGDNEKLFF	TGTGCCAGCAGTGTACCCGGGGATAATGAAAAACTGTTTTTT
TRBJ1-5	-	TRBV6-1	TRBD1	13	CASSPGTGLPQHF	TGTGCCAGCAGTCCCGGGACAGGTCTGCCCCAGCATTTT
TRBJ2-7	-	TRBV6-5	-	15	CASSRRPDSFFEQYF	TGTGCCAGCAGTAGGCGACCGGACAGCTTTTTCGAGCAGTACTTC
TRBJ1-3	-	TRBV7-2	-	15	CASSLASGTGNTIYF	TGTGCCAGCAGCTTAGCCTCCGGGACTGGAAACACCATATATTTT
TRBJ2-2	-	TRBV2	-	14	CASKRQKNTGELFF	TGTGCCAGCAAAAGACAGAAGAACACCGGGGAGCTGTTTTTT
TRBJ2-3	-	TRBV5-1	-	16	CASSLANFGPTDTQYF	TGCGCCAGCAGCTTGGCGAACTTCGGTCCCACAGATACGCAGTATTTT
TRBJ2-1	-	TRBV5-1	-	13	CASSLARRGEQFF	TGCGCCAGCAGCTTGGCACGGCGGGGAGAGCAGTTCTTC
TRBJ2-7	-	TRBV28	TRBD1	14	CASRRQGGLGEQYF	TGTGCCAGCAGGCGACAGGGCGGGTTGGGGGAGCAGTACTTC
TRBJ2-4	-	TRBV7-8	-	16	CASSLESGGYGNIQYF	TGTGCCAGCAGCTTAGAGTCAGGGGGGTACGGAAACATTCAGTACTTC
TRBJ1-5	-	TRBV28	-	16	CASSLWGGSRGEPQHF	TGTGCCAGCAGTTTATGGGGGGGCTCGCGGGGGGAGCCCCAGCATTTT
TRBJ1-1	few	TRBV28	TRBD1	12	CAIQGGNTEAFF	TGTGCCATTCAGGGGGGGAACACTGAAGCTTTCTTT
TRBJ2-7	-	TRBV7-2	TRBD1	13	CASNLRQGYEQYF	TGTGCCAGCAACCTTCGACAGGGCTACGAGCAGTACTTC
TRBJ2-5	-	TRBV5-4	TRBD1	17	CASSPNLGQGPGETQYF	TGTGCCAGCAGCCCCAACCTGGGACAGGGGCCCGGGGAGACCCAGTACTTC
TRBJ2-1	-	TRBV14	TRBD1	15	CASSHRDSLYNEQFF	TGTGCCAGCAGCCACCGGGACAGCCTTTACAATGAGCAGTTCTTC
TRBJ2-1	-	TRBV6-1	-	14	CASRWRGIYNEQFF	TGTGCCAGCCGATGGCGGGGCATCTACAATGAGCAGTTCTTC
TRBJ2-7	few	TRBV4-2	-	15	CASGLGASGAYEQYF	TGTGCCAGCGGACTGGGGGCTAGCGGAGCCTACGAGCAGTACTTC
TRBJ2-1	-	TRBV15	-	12	CATQQGRGEQFF	TGTGCCACCCAACAGGGAAGGGGTGAGCAGTTCTTC
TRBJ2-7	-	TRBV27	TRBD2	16	CASSLTQGPGGYEQYF	TGTGCCAGCAGTTTAACCCAGGGTCCGGGGGGTTACGAGCAGTACTTC
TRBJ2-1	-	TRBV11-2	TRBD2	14	CASRSLAGGREQFF	TGTGCCAGCAGATCCCTAGCGGGAGGTCGTGAGCAGTTCTTC
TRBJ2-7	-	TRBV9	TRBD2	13	CASSAQREGKQYF	TGTGCCAGCAGTGCCCAGCGGGAGGGGAAGCAGTACTTC